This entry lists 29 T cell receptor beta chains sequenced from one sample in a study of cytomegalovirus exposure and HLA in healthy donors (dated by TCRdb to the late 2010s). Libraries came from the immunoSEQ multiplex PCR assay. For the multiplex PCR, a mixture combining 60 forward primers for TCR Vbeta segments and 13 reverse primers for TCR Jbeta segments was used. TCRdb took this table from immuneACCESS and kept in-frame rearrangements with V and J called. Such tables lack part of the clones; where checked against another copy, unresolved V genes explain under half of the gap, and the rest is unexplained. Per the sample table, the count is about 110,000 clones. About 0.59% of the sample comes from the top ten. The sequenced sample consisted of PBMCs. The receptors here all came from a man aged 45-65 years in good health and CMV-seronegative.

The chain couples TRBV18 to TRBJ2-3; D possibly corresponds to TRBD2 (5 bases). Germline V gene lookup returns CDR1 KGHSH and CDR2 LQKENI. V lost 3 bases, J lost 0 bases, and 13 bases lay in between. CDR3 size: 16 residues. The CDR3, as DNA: TGTGCCAGCTCACCGCCGGGAACCCCTAGCACAGATACGCAGTATTTT. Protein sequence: CASSPPGTPSTDTQYF.

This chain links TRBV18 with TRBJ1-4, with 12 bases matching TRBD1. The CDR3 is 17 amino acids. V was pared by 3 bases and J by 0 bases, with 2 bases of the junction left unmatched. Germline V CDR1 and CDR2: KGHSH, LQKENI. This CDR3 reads CASSPGQGAATNEKLFF. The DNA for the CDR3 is TGTGCCAGCTCACCGGGACAGGGGGCAGCAACTAATGAAAAACTGTTTTTT. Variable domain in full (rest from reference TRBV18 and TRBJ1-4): NAGVMQNPRHLVRRRGQEARLRCSPMKGHSHVYWYRQLPEEGLKFMVYLQKENIIDESGMPKERFSAEFPKEGPSILRIQQVVRGDSAAYFCASSPGQGAATNEKLFFGSGTQLSVL.

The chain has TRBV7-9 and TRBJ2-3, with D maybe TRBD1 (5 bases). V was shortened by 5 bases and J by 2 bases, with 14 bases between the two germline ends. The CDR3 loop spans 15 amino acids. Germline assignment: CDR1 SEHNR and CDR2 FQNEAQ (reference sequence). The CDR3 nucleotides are TGTGCCAGCAGCCCCCGAAGGGGATTCACAGATACGCAGTATTTT. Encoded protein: CASSPRRGFTDTQYF.

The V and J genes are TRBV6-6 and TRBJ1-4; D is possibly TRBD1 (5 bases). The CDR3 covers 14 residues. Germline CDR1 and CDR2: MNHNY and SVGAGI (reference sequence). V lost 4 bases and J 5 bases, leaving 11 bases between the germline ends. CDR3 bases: TGTGCCAGCAGTTGGGGACTGCCGAATGAAAAACTGTTTTTT. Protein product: CASSWGLPNEKLFF.

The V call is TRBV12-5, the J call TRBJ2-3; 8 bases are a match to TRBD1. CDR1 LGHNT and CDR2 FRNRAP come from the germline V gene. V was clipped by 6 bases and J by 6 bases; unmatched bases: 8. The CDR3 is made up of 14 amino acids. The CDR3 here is CASGLSGGGDTQYF. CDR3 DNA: TGTGCTAGTGGACTATCAGGGGGCGGTGATACGCAGTATTTT.

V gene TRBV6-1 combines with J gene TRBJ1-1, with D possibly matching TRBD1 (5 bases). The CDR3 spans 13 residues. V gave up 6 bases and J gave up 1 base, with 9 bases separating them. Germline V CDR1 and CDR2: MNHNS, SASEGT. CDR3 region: CASRRGTNTEAFF. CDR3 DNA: TGTGCCAGCAGAAGGGGTACGAACACTGAAGCTTTCTTT.

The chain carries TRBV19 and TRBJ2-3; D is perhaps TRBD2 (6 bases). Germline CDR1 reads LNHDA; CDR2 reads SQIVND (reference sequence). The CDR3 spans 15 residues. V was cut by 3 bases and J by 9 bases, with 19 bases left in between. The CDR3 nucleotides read TGTGCCAGTAGTATCCCAGGCGGGGTTGGGAGGACGCAGTATTTT. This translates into CASSIPGGVGRTQYF. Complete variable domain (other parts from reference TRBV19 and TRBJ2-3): DGGITQSPKYLFRKEGQNVTLSCEQNLNHDAMYWYRQDPGQGLRLIYYSQIVNDFQKGDIAEGYSVSREKKESFPLTVTSAQKNPTAFYLCASSIPGGVGRTQYFGPGTRLTVL.

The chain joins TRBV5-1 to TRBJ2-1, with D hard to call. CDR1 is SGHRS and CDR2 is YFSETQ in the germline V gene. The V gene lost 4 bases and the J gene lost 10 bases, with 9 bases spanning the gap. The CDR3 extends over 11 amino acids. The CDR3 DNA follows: TGCGCCAGCAGCGACAAGGCCGAGCAGTTCTTC. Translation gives CASSDKAEQFF.

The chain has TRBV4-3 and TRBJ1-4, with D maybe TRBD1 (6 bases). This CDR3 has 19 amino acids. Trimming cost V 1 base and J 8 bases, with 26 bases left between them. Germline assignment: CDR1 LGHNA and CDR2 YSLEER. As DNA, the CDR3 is TGCGCCAGCAGCCAAGTCAGTCCAGGGACAATGGGGAGAAAAGAAAAACTGTTTTTT. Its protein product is CASSQVSPGTMGRKEKLFF.

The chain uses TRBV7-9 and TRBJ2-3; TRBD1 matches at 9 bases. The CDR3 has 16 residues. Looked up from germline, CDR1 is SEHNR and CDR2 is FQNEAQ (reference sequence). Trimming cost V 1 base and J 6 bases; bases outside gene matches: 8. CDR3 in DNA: TGTGCCAGCAGCTTAGTACAGGGGGCCTTGGCCGATACGCAGTATTTT. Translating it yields CASSLVQGALADTQYF.

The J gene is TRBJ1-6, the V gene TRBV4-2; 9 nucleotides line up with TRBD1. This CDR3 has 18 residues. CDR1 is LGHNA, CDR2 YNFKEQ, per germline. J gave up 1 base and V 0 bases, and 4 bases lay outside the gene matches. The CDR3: CASSQDLQGASYNSPLHF. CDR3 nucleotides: TGTGCCAGCAGCCAAGATTTACAGGGGGCATCCTATAATTCACCCCTCCACTTT.

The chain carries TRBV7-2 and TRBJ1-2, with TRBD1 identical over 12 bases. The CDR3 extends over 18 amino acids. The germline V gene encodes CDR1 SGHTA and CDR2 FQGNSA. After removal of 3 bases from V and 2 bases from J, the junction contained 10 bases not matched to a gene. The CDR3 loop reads CASSFGAPGQGANYGYTF. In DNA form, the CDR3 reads TGTGCCAGCAGCTTCGGGGCTCCGGGACAGGGGGCCAACTATGGCTACACCTTC.

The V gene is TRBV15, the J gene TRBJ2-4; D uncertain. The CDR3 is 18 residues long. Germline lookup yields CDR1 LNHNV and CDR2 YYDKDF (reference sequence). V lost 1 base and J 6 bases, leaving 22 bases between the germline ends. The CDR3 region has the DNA TGTGCCACCAGCAGAGCCACTTGGAGTGAAGCCAGAGGAAACATTCAGTACTTC. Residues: CATSRATWSEARGNIQYF.

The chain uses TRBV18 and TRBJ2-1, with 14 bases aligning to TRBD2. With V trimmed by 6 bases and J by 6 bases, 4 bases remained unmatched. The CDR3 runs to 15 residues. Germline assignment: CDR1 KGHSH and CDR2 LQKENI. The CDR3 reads CASSPGLAGGNEQFF. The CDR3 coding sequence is TGTGCCAGCTCGCCCGGACTAGCGGGAGGCAATGAGCAGTTCTTC.

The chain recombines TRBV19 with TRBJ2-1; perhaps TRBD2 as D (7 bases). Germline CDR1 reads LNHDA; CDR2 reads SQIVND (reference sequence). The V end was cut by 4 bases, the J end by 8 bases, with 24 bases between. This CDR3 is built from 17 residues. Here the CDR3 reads CASSTNRLVGGAHEQFF. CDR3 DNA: TGTGCCAGTAGTACCAATAGACTAGTAGGGGGGGCCCATGAGCAGTTCTTC.

CDR3 residues: CASSSTSGTSFSREAFF. The CDR3 DNA reads as TGTGCCAGCTCAAGCACCTCCGGGACATCCTTCTCGCGGGAAGCTTTCTTT. The chain recombines TRBV18 with TRBJ1-1, with a possible D match to TRBD1 (6 bases). The V end lost 5 bases, the J end lost 8 bases, and 27 bases lay between the germline ends. Germline V gives CDR1 KGHSH, CDR2 LQKENI. CDR3 length: 17 residues.

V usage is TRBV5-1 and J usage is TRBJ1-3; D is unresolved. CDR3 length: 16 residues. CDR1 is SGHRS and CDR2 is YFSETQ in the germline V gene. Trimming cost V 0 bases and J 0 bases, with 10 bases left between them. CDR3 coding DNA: TGCGCCAGCAGCTTGGAAGCCCCGGGCTCTGGAAACACCATATATTTT. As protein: CASSLEAPGSGNTIYF.

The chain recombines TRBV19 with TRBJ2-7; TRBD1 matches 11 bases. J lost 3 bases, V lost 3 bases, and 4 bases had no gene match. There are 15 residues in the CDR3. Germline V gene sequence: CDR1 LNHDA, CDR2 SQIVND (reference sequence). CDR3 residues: CASSMGTGGSYEQYF. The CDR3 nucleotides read TGTGCCAGTAGTATGGGGACAGGGGGGAGCTACGAGCAGTACTTC.

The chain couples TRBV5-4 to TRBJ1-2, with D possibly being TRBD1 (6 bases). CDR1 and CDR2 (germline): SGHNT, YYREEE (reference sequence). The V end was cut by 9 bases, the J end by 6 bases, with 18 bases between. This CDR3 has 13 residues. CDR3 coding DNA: TGTGCCACCCAGGCTTGGGGGGGCGATGGCTACACCTTC. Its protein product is CATQAWGGDGYTF.

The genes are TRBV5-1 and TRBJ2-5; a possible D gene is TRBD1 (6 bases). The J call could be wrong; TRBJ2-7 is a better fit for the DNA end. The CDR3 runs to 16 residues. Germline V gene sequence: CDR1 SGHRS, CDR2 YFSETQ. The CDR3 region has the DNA TGCGCCAGCAGCTCAAATCTACAGGGAATCTCCTACGAGCAGTACTTC. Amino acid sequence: CASSSNLQGISYEQYF.

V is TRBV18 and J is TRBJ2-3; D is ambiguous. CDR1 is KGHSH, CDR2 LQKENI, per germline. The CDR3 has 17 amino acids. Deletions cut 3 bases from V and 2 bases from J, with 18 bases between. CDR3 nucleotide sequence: TGTGCCAGCTCACCCGAATTTGTGCGGAAATTCACAGATACGCAGTATTTT. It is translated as CASSPEFVRKFTDTQYF. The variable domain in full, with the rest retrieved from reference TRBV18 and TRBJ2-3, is NAGVMQNPRHLVRRRGQEARLRCSPMKGHSHVYWYRQLPEEGLKFMVYLQKENIIDESGMPKERFSAEFPKEGPSILRIQQVVRGDSAAYFCASSPEFVRKFTDTQYFGPGTRLTVL.

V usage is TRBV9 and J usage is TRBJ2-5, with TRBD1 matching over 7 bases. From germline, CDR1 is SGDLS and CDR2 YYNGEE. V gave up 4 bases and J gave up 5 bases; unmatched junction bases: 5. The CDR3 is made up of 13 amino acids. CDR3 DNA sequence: TGTGCCAGCAGCCCCGACAGGGATGAGACCCAGTACTTC. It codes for CASSPDRDETQYF. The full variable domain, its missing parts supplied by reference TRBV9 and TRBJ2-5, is DSGVTQTPKHLITATGQRVTLRCSPRSGDLSVYWYQQSLDQGLQFLIQYYNGEERAKGNILERFSAQQFPDLHSELNLSSLELGDSALYFCASSPDRDETQYFGPGTRLLVL.

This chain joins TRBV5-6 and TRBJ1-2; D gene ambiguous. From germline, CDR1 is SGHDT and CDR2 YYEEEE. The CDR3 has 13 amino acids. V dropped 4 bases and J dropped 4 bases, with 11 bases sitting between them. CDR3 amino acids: CASSRPGRYGYTF. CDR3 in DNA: TGTGCCAGCAGCCGCCCAGGCCGCTATGGCTACACCTTC. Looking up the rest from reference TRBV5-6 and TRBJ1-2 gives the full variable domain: DAGVTQSPTHLIKTRGQQVTLRCSPKSGHDTVSWYQQALGQGPQFIFQYYEEEERQRGNFPDRFSGHQFPNYSSELNVNALLLGDSALYLCASSRPGRYGYTFGSGTRLTVV.

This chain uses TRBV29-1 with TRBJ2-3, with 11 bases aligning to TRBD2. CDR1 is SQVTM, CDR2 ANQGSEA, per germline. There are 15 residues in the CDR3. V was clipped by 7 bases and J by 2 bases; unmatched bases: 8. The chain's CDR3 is CSASGRPEYTDTQYF. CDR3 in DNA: TGCAGCGCTAGCGGGAGGCCGGAATACACAGATACGCAGTATTTT.

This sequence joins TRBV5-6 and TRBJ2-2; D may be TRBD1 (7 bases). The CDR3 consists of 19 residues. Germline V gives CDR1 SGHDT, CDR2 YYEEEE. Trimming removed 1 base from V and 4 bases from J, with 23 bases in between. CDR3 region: CASSLLVFLQGGPTGELFF. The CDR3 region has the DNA TGTGCCAGCAGCTTGTTGGTATTCCTTCAGGGGGGCCCCACCGGGGAGCTGTTTTTT.

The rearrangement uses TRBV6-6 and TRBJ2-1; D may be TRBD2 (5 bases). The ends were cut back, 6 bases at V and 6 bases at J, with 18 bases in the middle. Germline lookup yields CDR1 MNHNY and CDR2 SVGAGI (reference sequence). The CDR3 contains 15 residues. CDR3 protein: CASSPLARSGNEQFF. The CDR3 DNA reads TGTGCCAGCAGCCCCCTAGCCCGATCGGGCAATGAGCAGTTCTTC.

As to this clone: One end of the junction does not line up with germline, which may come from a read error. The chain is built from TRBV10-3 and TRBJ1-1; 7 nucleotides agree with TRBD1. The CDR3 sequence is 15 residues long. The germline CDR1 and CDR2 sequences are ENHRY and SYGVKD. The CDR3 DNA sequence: TGTGCCATCAGTGAGTCCGGGTTTACAGGGGCTGAGGCTTTCTTT. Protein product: CAISESGFTGAEAFF.

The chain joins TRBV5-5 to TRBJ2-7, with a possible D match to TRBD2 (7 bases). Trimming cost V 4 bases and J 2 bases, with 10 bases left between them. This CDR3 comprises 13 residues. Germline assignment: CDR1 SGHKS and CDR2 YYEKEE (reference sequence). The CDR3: CASSRGGAYEQYF. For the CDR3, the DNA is TGTGCCAGCAGCCGAGGGGGGGCCTACGAGCAGTACTTC. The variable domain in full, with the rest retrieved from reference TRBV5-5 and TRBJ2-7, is DAGVTQSPTHLIKTRGQQVTLRCSPISGHKSVSWYQQVLGQGPQFIFQYYEKEERGRGNFPDRFSARQFPNYSSELNVNALLLGDSALYLCASSRGGAYEQYFGPGTRLTVT.

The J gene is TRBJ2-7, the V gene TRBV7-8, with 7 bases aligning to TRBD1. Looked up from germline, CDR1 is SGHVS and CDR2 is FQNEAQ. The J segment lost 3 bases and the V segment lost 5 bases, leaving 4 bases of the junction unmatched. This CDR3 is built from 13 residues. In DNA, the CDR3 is TGTGCCAGCAGCGTGGGACAGTACTACGAGCAGTACTTC. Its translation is CASSVGQYYEQYF. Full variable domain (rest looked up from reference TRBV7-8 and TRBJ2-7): GAGVSQSPRYKVAKRGQDVALRCDPISGHVSLFWYQQALGQGPEFLTYFQNEAQLDKSGLPSDRFFAERPEGSVSTLKIQRTQQEDSAVYLCASSVGQYYEQYFGPGTRLTVT.